This entry lists 24 T cell receptor beta chains sequenced from one sample in a study of shared clonotypes between healthy human individuals. Assay used: immunoSEQ multiplex PCR; TCRdb lists only in-frame clones, some missing. The data hold about 1 million clones, with approximately 80% observed a single time. Sequences were obtained from memory CD4+ T cells from PBMCs. As for subset: CD45RA-negative fraction. All receptors come from a man between 18 and 35 years old in good health. Some clones in this sample may be carry-over from other donors' samples.

The rearrangement uses TRBV5-1 and TRBJ2-1; 10 nucleotides match TRBD2. Germline V gene lookup returns CDR1 SGHRS and CDR2 YFSETQ. V lost 6 bases, J lost 6 bases, and 9 bases stayed unmatched. CDR3 length: 15 amino acids. In DNA form, the CDR3 reads TGCGCCAGCAAAACACTAGCGGGACTTAGCAATGAGCAGTTCTTC. It encodes CASKTLAGLSNEQFF.

V gene TRBV10-3 combines with J gene TRBJ2-5; unclear D gene. Looked up from germline, CDR1 is ENHRY and CDR2 is SYGVKD. The CDR3 sequence is 13 residues long. V was pared by 0 bases and J by 5 bases, with 7 bases between. The CDR3 coding sequence is TGTGCCATCAGTGAGTCACCACGGGAGACCCAGTACTTC. This codes for CAISESPRETQYF.

The chain uses TRBV5-1 and TRBJ2-3, with D unresolved. Germline V gene sequence: CDR1 SGHRS, CDR2 YFSETQ. The V end was cut by 6 bases, the J end by 0 bases, with 5 bases between. The CDR3 has 12 residues. The CDR3 loop reads CASKDSTDTQYF. The DNA for the CDR3 is TGCGCCAGCAAGGACAGCACAGATACGCAGTATTTT.

This chain links TRBV5-1 with TRBJ2-4; the match to TRBD1 covers 9 bases. Germline assignment: CDR1 SGHRS and CDR2 YFSETQ. This CDR3 contains 16 residues. Trimming took 2 bases from V and 2 from J; bases not matched to a gene: 5. CDR3 protein: CASSFTGGESKNIQYF. CDR3 bases: TGCGCCAGCAGCTTTACAGGGGGCGAGTCCAAAAACATTCAGTACTTC.

The chain combines TRBV29-1 with TRBJ2-6; D ambiguous. Germline V gene lookup returns CDR1 SQVTM and CDR2 ANQGSEA. Trimming left V 1 base short and J 1 base short, with 11 bases between. This CDR3 contains 16 residues. CDR3 bases: TGCAGCGTTGAAGGGGCCAAGCTTTCTGGGGCCAACGTCCTGACTTTC. This encodes CSVEGAKLSGANVLTF. The entire variable domain, with the rest obtained from reference TRBV29-1 and TRBJ2-6, is as follows: SAVISQKPSRDICQRGTSLTIQCQVDSQVTMMFWYRQQPGQSLTLIATANQGSEATYESGFVIDKFPISRPNLTFSTLTVSNMSPEDSSIYLCSVEGAKLSGANVLTFGAGSRLTVL.

The rearrangement links TRBV19 to TRBJ2-7; D possibly corresponds to TRBD1 (5 bases). This CDR3 spans 14 amino acids. The germline V and J ends were trimmed by 4 bases and 2 bases, with 12 bases remaining between them. Germline-derived CDR1 and CDR2 are LNHDA and SQIVND (reference sequence). CDR3 sequence: CASSKAQGPYEQYF. CDR3 in DNA: TGTGCCAGTAGTAAGGCCCAGGGTCCCTACGAGCAGTACTTC.

V usage is TRBV18 and J usage is TRBJ2-7, with D uncertain. The CDR3 covers 13 residues. The germline gives CDR1 KGHSH, CDR2 LQKENI. The V end was cut by 3 bases, the J end by 4 bases, with 10 bases between. This chain's CDR3 is CASSPAPFYEQYF. As DNA, the CDR3 is TGTGCCAGCTCACCCGCCCCTTTTTACGAGCAGTACTTC.

Many counts were recorded for this clone. The chain combines TRBV28 with TRBJ2-1, with 7 bases fitting TRBD1. Germline loops: CDR1 MDHEN, CDR2 SYDVKM. The CDR3 is made up of 18 amino acids. Trimming took 1 base from V and 9 from J; bases not matched to a gene: 18. The CDR3 DNA reads as TGTGCCAGCAGTTTATCACTTATCAGAGACAGGGTGAAGGGTGAGCAGTTCTTC. Protein: CASSLSLIRDRVKGEQFF.

J is TRBJ2-3 and V is TRBV2; 7 bases map to TRBD2. The ends lost 6 bases at V and 4 bases at J; junction bases unmatched: 4. Germline lookup yields CDR1 SNHLY and CDR2 FYNNEI. The CDR3 contains 13 residues. DNA for the CDR3: TGTGCCAGCAGGGGACTAACCGCAGATACGCAGTATTTT. It encodes CASRGLTADTQYF.

The chain is built from TRBV19 and TRBJ1-1, with D uncertain. V shed 5 bases and J shed 0 bases, with 10 bases lying between them. Germline lookup yields CDR1 LNHDA and CDR2 SQIVND (reference sequence). The CDR3 totals 14 residues. CDR3 sequence: CASSLRGLNTEAFF. The CDR3 DNA reads as TGTGCCAGTAGTCTCCGGGGTTTGAACACTGAAGCTTTCTTT. Using reference TRBV19 and TRBJ1-1 for the parts outside the CDR3, the full variable domain is DGGITQSPKYLFRKEGQNVTLSCEQNLNHDAMYWYRQDPGQGLRLIYYSQIVNDFQKGDIAEGYSVSREKKESFPLTVTSAQKNPTAFYLCASSLRGLNTEAFFGQGTRLTVV.

To note about this clone: Other DNA sequences from this sample encode an identical CDR3 as well. The chain joins TRBV5-1 to TRBJ2-7; TRBD1 aligns across 11 bases. The CDR3 is made up of 14 amino acids. In germline, CDR1 is SGHRS, CDR2 YFSETQ. Trimming at V came to 3 bases and at J to 4 bases, leaving 3 bases not matched to a gene. CDR3 nucleotide sequence: TGCGCCAGCAGCTCAGGGACAGGGGGTTACGAGCAGTACTTC. Translated: CASSSGTGGYEQYF.

The chain employs TRBV6-1 and TRBJ2-7; D is unclear. Germline loops: CDR1 MNHNS, CDR2 SASEGT. V was cut by 6 bases and J by 2 bases, with 8 bases left in between. This CDR3 is built from 12 residues. CDR3 DNA sequence: TGTGCCAGCAGACGGGCCCCCTACGAGCAGTACTTC. Translated: CASRRAPYEQYF.

The chain combines TRBV9 with TRBJ2-3, with TRBD1 identical over 10 bases. The CDR3 loop spans 15 amino acids. J was trimmed by 3 bases and V by 1 base; bases with no gene match: 2. Germline lookup yields CDR1 SGDLS and CDR2 YYNGEE. CDR3 nucleotides: TGTGCCAGCAGCGTACGGACAGGGGGGACAGATACGCAGTATTTT. This encodes CASSVRTGGTDTQYF.

This clone was seen a handful of times. This chain connects TRBV2 to TRBJ1-4, with 8 nucleotides matching TRBD1. The germline V gene has CDR1 SNHLY and CDR2 FYNNEI. The V and J ends lost 7 bases and 8 bases, in that order; junction bases with no gene match: 12. The CDR3 length is 15 residues. The CDR3 DNA reads as TGTGCCAGCACCGCCGTTGACAGGGGAGGAGAAAAACTGTTTTTT. Translation gives CASTAVDRGGEKLFF.

V usage is TRBV2 and J usage is TRBJ1-5; TRBD1 aligns across 8 bases. The CDR3 is 15 amino acids. Trimming at V came to 5 bases and at J to 5 bases, leaving 8 bases not matched to a gene. Germline V gives CDR1 SNHLY, CDR2 FYNNEI. CDR3 sequence reads: CASSYDRGAYQPQHF. In nucleotides, the CDR3 is TGTGCCAGCAGTTATGACAGGGGAGCCTATCAGCCCCAGCATTTT.

The chain employs TRBV2 and TRBJ2-7; D may match TRBD1 or TRBD2 (5 bases each). Germline CDR1 is SNHLY and CDR2 is FYNNEI. This CDR3 has 14 amino acids. V was pared by 4 bases and J by 7 bases, with 17 bases between. The CDR3: CASSVPGSPGEQYF. The CDR3 DNA reads TGTGCCAGCAGTGTACCGGGATCCCCAGGGGAGCAGTACTTC.

The rearrangement joins TRBV18 to TRBJ1-1; a weak D match, TRBD1 (6 bases). The germline CDR1 and CDR2 sequences are KGHSH and LQKENI. This CDR3 is built from 14 residues. V was clipped by 4 bases and J by 1 base, with 10 bases between them. In DNA form, the CDR3 reads TGTGCCAGCTCACGCGCAGGGGCGAACACTGAAGCTTTCTTT. As protein: CASSRAGANTEAFF. The full variable domain, in which reference TRBV18 and TRBJ1-1 provide the parts outside the CDR3, is NAGVMQNPRHLVRRRGQEARLRCSPMKGHSHVYWYRQLPEEGLKFMVYLQKENIIDESGMPKERFSAEFPKEGPSILRIQQVVRGDSAAYFCASSRAGANTEAFFGQGTRLTVV.

CDR3 in amino acids: CASSLVGYPLAGGPYNEQFF. The CDR3 DNA reads as TGCGCCAGCAGCTTAGTGGGCTATCCCCTAGCGGGAGGGCCCTACAATGAGCAGTTCTTC. This chain joins TRBV5-1 and TRBJ2-1, with 12 bases fitting TRBD2. The CDR3 loop spans 20 amino acids. Looked up from germline, CDR1 is SGHRS and CDR2 is YFSETQ. Trimming removed 2 bases from V and 2 bases from J; junction bases left unmatched: 14. The full variable domain, in which reference TRBV5-1 and TRBJ2-1 provide the parts outside the CDR3, is KAGVTQTPRYLIKTRGQQVTLSCSPISGHRSVSWYQQTPGQGLQFLFEYFSETQRNKGNFPGRFSGRQFSNSRSEMNVSTLELGDSALYLCASSLVGYPLAGGPYNEQFFGPGTRLTVL.

This chain connects TRBV30 to TRBJ2-5; weak D call: TRBD1 (5 bases). The J call is uncertain, as TRBJ2-7 better fits the DNA end. This CDR3 is built from 11 residues. From germline, CDR1 is GTSNPN and CDR2 SVGIG (reference sequence). The CDR3 loop reads CAWSQGREQYF. The CDR3 nucleotides read TGTGCCTGGAGCCAGGGCCGCGAGCAGTACTTC.

The gene calls are TRBV9 and TRBJ2-1; D is perhaps TRBD2 (5 bases). In germline, CDR1 is SGDLS, CDR2 YYNGEE. The CDR3 has 14 amino acids. Trimming shortened V by 3 bases and J by 9 bases, and 16 bases separated the two germline ends. The CDR3 bases are TGTGCCAGCAGCGCCCGGACGGCGGGTAGTGAGCAGTTCTTC. Its protein product is CASSARTAGSEQFF.

This rearrangement joins TRBV2 to TRBJ2-1; tentatively, D is TRBD2 (6 bases). Germline CDR1 and CDR2: SNHLY and FYNNEI. There are 15 residues in the CDR3. V shed 0 bases and J shed 4 bases, with 10 bases lying between them. CDR3 sequence reads: CASSEAYGGYNEQFF. The DNA of the CDR3 is TGTGCCAGCAGTGAAGCGTACGGGGGATACAATGAGCAGTTCTTC.

The chain has TRBV25-1 and TRBJ1-4, with a weak D call TRBD1 (5 bases). This CDR3 is 14 amino acids long. The germline V gene has CDR1 MGHDK and CDR2 SYGVNS. With 6 bases removed from V and 6 bases from J, the gap between germline ends came to 14 bases. The CDR3 coding sequence is TGTGCCAGCAGGGACATTGGACCTTATGAAAAACTGTTTTTT. Its translation: CASRDIGPYEKLFF. Complete variable domain (other parts from reference TRBV25-1 and TRBJ1-4): EADIYQTPRYLVIGTGKKITLECSQTMGHDKMYWYQQDPGMELHLIHYSYGVNSTEKGDLSSESTVSRIRTEHFPLTLESARPSHTSQYLCASRDIGPYEKLFFGSGTQLSVL.

DNA for the CDR3: TGTGCCAGCAGCTTAAGGACGCAGGGGGCTCCCGGGGAGCTGTTTTTT. It translates to CASSLRTQGAPGELFF. The rearrangement joins TRBV7-9 to TRBJ2-2; 8 nucleotides line up with TRBD1. After removal of 2 bases from V and 6 bases from J, the junction contained 8 bases not matched to a gene. CDR3 size: 16 residues. From germline, CDR1 is SEHNR and CDR2 FQNEAQ (reference sequence). Complete variable domain (other parts from reference TRBV7-9 and TRBJ2-2): DTGVSQNPRHKITKRGQNVTFRCDPISEHNRLYWYRQTLGQGPEFLTYFQNEAQLEKSRLLSDRFSAERPKGSFSTLEIQRTEQGDSAMYLCASSLRTQGAPGELFFGEGSRLTVL.

V usage is TRBV6-6 and J usage is TRBJ2-7; 10 nucleotides align to TRBD1. V lost 7 bases and J lost 5; bases outside the gene matches: 8. The CDR3 has 14 residues. Germline CDR1 reads MNHNY; CDR2 reads SVGAGI (reference sequence). CDR3 nucleotides: TGTGCCAGCACCGACGGGACAGGGGTCCACGAGCAGTACTTC. As protein: CASTDGTGVHEQYF.